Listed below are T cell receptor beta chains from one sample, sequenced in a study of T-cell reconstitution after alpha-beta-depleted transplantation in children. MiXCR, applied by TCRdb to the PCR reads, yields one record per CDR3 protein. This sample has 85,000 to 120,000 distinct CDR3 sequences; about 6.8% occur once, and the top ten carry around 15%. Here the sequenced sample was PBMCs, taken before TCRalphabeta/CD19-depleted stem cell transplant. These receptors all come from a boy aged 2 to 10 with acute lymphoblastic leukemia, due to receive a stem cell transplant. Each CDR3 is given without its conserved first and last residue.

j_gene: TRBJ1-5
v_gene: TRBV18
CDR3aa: ASSPTGSRVNQPQH

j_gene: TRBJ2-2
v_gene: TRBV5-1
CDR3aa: ASSLDPNTGELF

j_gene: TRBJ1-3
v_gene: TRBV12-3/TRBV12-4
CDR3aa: ASSFRGGMRVGSRNTIY

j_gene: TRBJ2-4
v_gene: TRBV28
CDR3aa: ASDSPRSKNIQY

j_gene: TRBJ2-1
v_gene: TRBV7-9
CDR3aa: ASSPGTSPPKEQF

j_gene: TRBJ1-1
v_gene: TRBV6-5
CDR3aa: ASSYSRWNDRGLNTEAF

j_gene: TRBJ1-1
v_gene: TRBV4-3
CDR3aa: ASSQGQGARGTEAF

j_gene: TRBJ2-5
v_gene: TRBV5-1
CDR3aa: ASRAGQQETQY

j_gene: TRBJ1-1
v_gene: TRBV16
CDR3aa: ASSHSFSGVMNTEAF

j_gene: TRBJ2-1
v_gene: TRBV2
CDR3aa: ASQNIQNPSGDEQF

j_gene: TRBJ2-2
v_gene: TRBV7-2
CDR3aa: SSRGVRGNTGELF

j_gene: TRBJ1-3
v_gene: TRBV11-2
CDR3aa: ASSLMPMTGNTIY

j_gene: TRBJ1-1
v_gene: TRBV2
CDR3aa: ASSEAQTRNTEAF

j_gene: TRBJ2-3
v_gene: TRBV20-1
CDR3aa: SAFPHLAGGRTDTQY

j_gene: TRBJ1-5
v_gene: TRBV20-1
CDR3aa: SARGQTNNQPQH

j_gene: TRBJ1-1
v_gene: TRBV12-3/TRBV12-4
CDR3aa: ASSIPERSREAF

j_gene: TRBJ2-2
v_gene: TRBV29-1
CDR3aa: SVEDPGTGELF

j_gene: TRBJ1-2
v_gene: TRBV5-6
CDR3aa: ASRRTRAGIIMNYGYT

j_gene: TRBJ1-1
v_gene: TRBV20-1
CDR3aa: SATRPGRMNTEAF

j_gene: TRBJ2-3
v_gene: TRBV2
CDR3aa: ASSAVTGGTDTQY

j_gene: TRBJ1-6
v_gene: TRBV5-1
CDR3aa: ASSLEGAESPLH

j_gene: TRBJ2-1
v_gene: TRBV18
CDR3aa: ASSPTSGGPPSYNEQF

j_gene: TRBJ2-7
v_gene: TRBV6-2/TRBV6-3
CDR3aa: ASSPGRTPEQY

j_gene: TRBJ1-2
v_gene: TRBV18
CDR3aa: ASSPKTEVGYT

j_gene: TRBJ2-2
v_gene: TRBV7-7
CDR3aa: ASSLASGGELF